This TCR beta chain was sequenced during a study of early T cells in non-severe SARS-CoV-2 infection. TCRdb itself ran the 5' RACE reads through MiXCR, one entry per CDR3 protein. The repertoire consists of about 71,000 distinct CDR3 sequences, with roughly 13% occurring once and the leading ten covering roughly an eighth. V was cut by 4 bases and J by 4 bases, with 11 bases left in between. The CDR3 runs 14 residues. Germline CDR1 and CDR2: LGHDT and YNNKEL (reference sequence). This clonotype was seen only a few times. The sequence derives from an adult who was a healthcare worker with PCR-confirmed SARS-CoV-2 infection or an uninfected control (not recorded which). V gene TRBV3-1 combines with J gene TRBJ1-3; D call uncertain. Specimen: whole blood. CDR3 DNA sequence: TGTGCCAGCAGCCCCTGGCGGTCCGGAAACACCATATATTTT. Translation gives CASSPWRSGNTIYF.